Presented here are 5 T cell receptor beta chains from one specimen sequenced in a study of blood T cells in healthy people across ages. Through a sample-barcoded 5' primer and a J-beta primer mix, a second PCR was run for about 7 to 12 cycles. TCRdb passed the 5' RACE reads through MiXCR, listing each CDR3 protein once. This table holds about 1.7 million distinct CDR3 sequences, approximately 30% found once. The sequenced sample consisted of blood. The receptor set was obtained from a young woman in good health.

The chain uses TRBV11-2 and TRBJ1-1; D call uncertain. CDR3 size: 14 residues. With 5 bases removed from V and 2 bases from J, the gap between germline ends came to 12 bases. CDR1 is SGHAT and CDR2 is FQNNGV in the germline V gene. This chain's CDR3 is CASSPADPNTEAFF. The CDR3 DNA sequence: TGTGCCAGCAGCCCGGCAGACCCAAACACTGAAGCTTTCTTT.

The CDR3 sequence is CASAAIPGQTYNEQFF. In DNA, the CDR3 is TGTGCTAGTGCCGCGATCCCGGGACAGACCTACAATGAGCAGTTCTTC. J is TRBJ2-1 and V is TRBV12-5; 7 bases align to TRBD1. J gave up 2 bases and V 7 bases, and 11 bases lay outside the gene matches. This CDR3 has 16 residues. CDR1 is LGHNT and CDR2 is FRNRAP in the germline V gene.

This clonotype appeared a few times. The rearrangement uses TRBV4-1 and TRBJ2-1; 8 bases line up with TRBD2. The CDR3 length is 11 residues. Germline V CDR1 and CDR2: MGHRA, YSYEKL. J gave up 15 bases and V 1 base, and 2 bases lay outside the gene matches. Here the CDR3 reads CASSQVTSVFF. The CDR3 region has the DNA TGCGCCAGCAGCCAAGTGACTAGCGTGTTCTTC.

This chain joins TRBV6-5 and TRBJ1-2, with a weak D call TRBD1 (6 bases). Per the germline V gene, CDR1 is MNHEY and CDR2 is SVGAGI. The V end was cut by 5 bases, the J end by 2 bases, with 12 bases between. The CDR3 runs 14 residues. DNA for the CDR3: TGTGCCAGCAGTCACGGCAGGGGAAACTATGGCTACACCTTC. Protein product: CASSHGRGNYGYTF.

This clonotype was seen a handful of times. This rearrangement joins TRBV7-8 to TRBJ2-1, with 8 bases that match TRBD2. This CDR3 comprises 15 residues. V lost 5 bases and J lost 2; bases outside the gene matches: 5. Germline loops: CDR1 SGHVS, CDR2 FQNEAQ. CDR3: CASSPLSGAYNEQFF. CDR3 DNA sequence: TGTGCCAGCAGCCCGCTTAGCGGGGCCTACAATGAGCAGTTCTTC.